The source of this TCR beta chain is a study of CD8+ T cells in alopecia areata. Notes on the study in general: Normal skin's resident alphabeta T cells are also sequenced in scalp samples.

Cells pooled from cutaneous lymph nodes were sorted on CD4, CD8alpha, NKG2D, NKG2ACE and other markers. Following extraction, RNA underwent reverse transcription to cDNA, which served as the sequencing template. Generated by immunoSEQ multiplex PCR, the TCRdb table keeps only in-frame clones and is missing some. This repertoire holds roughly 260,000 clones, and none appear only once. Germline-derived CDR1 and CDR2 are LGHNA and YNLKQL (reference sequence). CDR3 length: 15 residues. With V trimmed by 2 bases and J by 3 bases, 4 bases remained unmatched. In its sample, this clone was seen a few times. Its antigen is unknown. The listed genes are named as in mouse. The read comes to an end 4 residues before the CDR3 does, leaving the germline J gene to fill in the end.

The sample consisted of CD4+ T cells sorted from a lymph node. This clonotype was obtained from a C3H/HeJ mouse with alopecia areata. For this mouse line, the MHC haplotype is H2-k. V and J are TRBV5 and TRBJ2-7, with 10 bases lining up with TRBD2. The chain's CDR3 is CASSQPGTGVYEQYF. The covered CDR3 bases are TGTGCCAGCAGCCAACCCGGGACTGGGGTCTAT.